A selection of T cell receptor beta chains follows, all from one sample in a study of T-cell reconstitution after alpha-beta-depleted transplantation in children. TCRdb passed the PCR reads through MiXCR, listing each CDR3 protein once. Of nearly 550,000 distinct CDR3 sequences listed, roughly 18% are singletons. Here the sequenced sample was PBMCs from the stem cell graft donor, taken from the stem cell graft. Source of these receptors: a human donor who donated a stem cell graft to a child with acute lymphoblastic leukemia. Both conserved end residues are part of each CDR3. D genes are given only for firm matches. A row's size may be missing; if present it is once, few, many or a size class.

>TRBV11-1|few|.|TRBJ2-7
CASSLAVSSSYEQYF
TGTGCCAGCAGCTTAGCAGTATCAAGCTCCTACGAGCAGTACTTC
>TRBV5-1|few|.|TRBJ1-1
CASSGTPGHLNTEAFF
TGCGCCAGCAGCGGAACGCCGGGACACTTGAACACTGAAGCTTTCTTT
>TRBV12-3/TRBV12-4|.|.|TRBJ2-7
CASSLGTATYEQYF
TGTGCCAGCAGTTTAGGGACAGCTACCTACGAGCAGTACTTC
>TRBV7-9|.|.|TRBJ2-7
CASGDGSYEQYF
TGTGCCAGCGGAGACGGATCCTACGAGCAGTACTTC
>TRBV27|.|.|TRBJ2-7
CASSLQGAGEQYF
TGTGCCAGCAGTCTACAAGGGGCCGGCGAGCAGTACTTC
>TRBV12-3/TRBV12-4|few|.|TRBJ1-3
CAARSTVISGNTIYF
TGTGCCGCCCGCTCGACAGTAATCTCTGGAAACACCATATATTTT
>TRBV7-8|few|.|TRBJ1-1
CASSLEPNPNTEAFF
TGTGCCAGCAGCTTAGAACCCAACCCGAACACTGAAGCTTTCTTT
>TRBV5-1|.|TRBD1|TRBJ1-2
CASSLAGQGVYGYTF
TGCGCCAGCAGCTTGGCCGGACAGGGTGTGTATGGCTACACCTTC
>TRBV27|.|.|TRBJ2-7
CASSLGPTIGGYEQYF
TGTGCCAGCAGTTTAGGCCCGACCATAGGAGGGTACGAGCAGTACTTC
>TRBV6-1|.|.|TRBJ1-2
CASSQDGAYIPYGYTF
TGTGCCAGCAGCCAGGACGGAGCCTATATACCCTATGGCTACACCTTC